This paragraph covers one T cell receptor beta chain sequence. Germline V gene data show CDR1 as SGHNT and CDR2 as YYREEE (reference sequence). V trimming: 0 bases; J trimming: 2 bases; junction bases outside the gene matches: 6. The CDR3 is 16 residues long. Here immunoSEQ multiplex PCR was the method, and the copy in TCRdb shows in-frame clones only, minus some. The table includes fewer than 85,000 clones, around 94% detected once. This sample was taken from a study of technical replicates of blood from several donors. The chain has TRBV5-4 and TRBJ2-7; 9 nucleotides align to TRBD2. The source material was T cells isolated from PBMCs. The sequence derives from a human donor in good health. The DNA for the CDR3 is TGTGCCAGCAGCTTGGAGGGTCTAGCGGGACCCTACGAGCAGTACTTC. The encoded protein is CASSLEGLAGPYEQYF.